Reported below is one T cell receptor beta chain. Its antigen is not identified. Both 60 Vbeta primers and 13 Jbeta primers went into the PCR. Only in-frame clones appear in the TCRdb table, and some are missing; sequencing was by immunoSEQ multiplex PCR. The sample gives some 65,000 clones, roughly 80% of which show up once; around a quarter is in the top ten. The CDR3 sequence is 14 residues long. Trimming shortened V by 4 bases and J by 1 base, and 10 bases separated the two germline ends. CDR1 is MDHEN, CDR2 SYDVKM, per germline. The data were taken from a study of cytomegalovirus exposure and HLA in healthy donors. Study observations and caveats: Reportedly, fewer N-insertions than the approximately 700-donor mean appeared in an Asian-associated ancestry cluster in a later analysis. Per a prior analysis, the majority of TCR beta V segments were productive roughly 90% or roughly 30% of the time.

This receptor was obtained from a woman aged 40 to 50 in good health and CMV-seropositive. Material for sequencing was PBMCs. This rearrangement joins TRBV28 to TRBJ2-5; possible D gene TRBD1, 6 bases. The CDR3 sequence: CASSYSGVQETQYF. The DNA of the CDR3 is TGTGCCAGCAGTTACTCAGGGGTCCAAGAGACCCAGTACTTC.